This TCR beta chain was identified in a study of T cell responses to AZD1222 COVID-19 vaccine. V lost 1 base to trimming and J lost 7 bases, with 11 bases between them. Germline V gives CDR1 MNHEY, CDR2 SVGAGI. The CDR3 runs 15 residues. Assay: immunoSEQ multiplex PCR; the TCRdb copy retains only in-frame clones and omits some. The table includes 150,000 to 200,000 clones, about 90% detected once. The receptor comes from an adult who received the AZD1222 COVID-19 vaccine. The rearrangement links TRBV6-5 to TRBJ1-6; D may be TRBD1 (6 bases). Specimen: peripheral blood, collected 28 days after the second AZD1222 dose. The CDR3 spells CASSYFDRKNSPLHF. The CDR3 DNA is TGTGCCAGCAGTTACTTTGACAGGAAAAATTCACCCCTCCACTTT.